Following are 5 T cell receptor beta chains from one sample sequenced in a study of a mutant IDH1 vaccine in newly diagnosed glioma. Noted time point: week 23, last vaccination. It was 300 ug of mutant IDH1 20-mer peptide that made up each vaccine dose, given with topical imiquimod. Generated by immunoSEQ multiplex PCR, the TCRdb table keeps only in-frame clones and is missing some. This table has approximately 60,000 clones, about 85% appearing once. The antigens of these receptors remain unknown. This material consisted of PBMCs, taken from a glioma patient whose treatment included an IDH1 peptide vaccine. The receptors come from a man aged 30-40 years with glioma.

This rearrangement joins TRBV19 to TRBJ2-2, with D possibly being TRBD1 (5 bases). The CDR3 has 13 residues. Trimming took off 6 bases at V and 6 bases at J, with 11 bases between the two ends. The germline V gene encodes CDR1 LNHDA and CDR2 SQIVND (reference sequence). CDR3 loop: CASRTQGPGELFF. The CDR3 DNA follows: TGTGCCAGTAGGACGCAGGGTCCCGGGGAGCTGTTTTTT.

The gene calls are TRBV14 and TRBJ2-2; possibly TRBD2 for D (6 bases). CDR1 is SGHDN, CDR2 FVKESK, per germline. This CDR3 has 17 residues. Trimming cost V 0 bases and J 5 bases, with 16 bases left between them. DNA of the CDR3: TGTGCCAGCAGCCAAGAACCAAGGGACTTGAGGACCGGGGAGCTGTTTTTT. Residues: CASSQEPRDLRTGELFF.

This clone was seen just once. This sequence joins TRBV5-1 and TRBJ2-5; 7 bases match TRBD1. The CDR3 runs to 15 residues. Germline V gene data show CDR1 as SGHRS and CDR2 as YFSETQ. Losses at the gene ends were 3 bases for V and 2 bases for J; bases not matched to a gene: 7. CDR3 in amino acids: CASSSGQTTQETQYF. The CDR3 bases are TGCGCCAGCAGCTCGGGACAGACAACACAAGAGACCCAGTACTTC.

This sequence joins TRBV5-8 and TRBJ1-1, with D possibly TRBD1 on 5 matching bases. Trimming stripped 4 bases from V and 4 bases from J, with 26 bases between. Germline CDR1 and CDR2: SGHTS and YDEGEE. CDR3 length: 18 residues. The CDR3 loop is CASSPAPPGTYFPTEAFF. As DNA, the CDR3 is TGTGCCAGCAGCCCTGCCCCCCCCGGGACCTACTTCCCCACTGAAGCTTTCTTT.

The rearrangement joins TRBV28 to TRBJ2-7; the D call may be TRBD1 or TRBD2 (8 bases each). The CDR3 has 13 amino acids. Deletions cut 9 bases from V and 2 bases from J, with 14 bases between. CDR1 and CDR2 (germline): MDHEN, SYDVKM. DNA of the CDR3: TGTGCCAGTCGGGAGGGACAGGCCTACGAGCAGTACTTC. It codes for CASREGQAYEQYF.